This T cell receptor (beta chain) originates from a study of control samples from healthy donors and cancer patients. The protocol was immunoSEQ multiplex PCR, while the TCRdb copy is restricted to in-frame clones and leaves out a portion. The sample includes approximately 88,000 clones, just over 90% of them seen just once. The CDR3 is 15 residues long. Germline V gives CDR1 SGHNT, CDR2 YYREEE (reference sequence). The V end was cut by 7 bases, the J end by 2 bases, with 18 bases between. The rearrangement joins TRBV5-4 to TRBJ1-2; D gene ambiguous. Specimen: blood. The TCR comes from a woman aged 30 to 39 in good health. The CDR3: CASAAAADGNYGYTF. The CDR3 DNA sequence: TGTGCCAGCGCCGCGGCCGCCGACGGGAACTATGGCTACACCTTC.